This TCR beta chain was captured in a study of neurological immune-mediated disorders. Many counts were recorded for this clonotype. The CDR3 covers 15 residues. Trimming stripped 3 bases from V and 8 bases from J, with 19 bases between. TCRdb ran MiXCR on the 5' RACE reads and lists one entry per CDR3 protein. This table holds tens of thousands of distinct CDR3 sequences, around 4.2% found once. Sequencing was done on a sample of PBMCs. This chain uses TRBV12-3 or TRBV12-4 with TRBJ1-2, with TRBD1 as a possible D gene (5 bases). The TCR comes from a man between 25 and 39 years old with multiple sclerosis. CDR3 nucleotides: TGTGCCAGCAGTTTGAATCCGGCAGGGCCTGCGGGCTACACCTTC. It encodes CASSLNPAGPAGYTF.